The clone carrying this T cell receptor beta chain showed up just a few times. The antigen is undetermined. The trim removed 10 bases at V and 4 bases at J, leaving 7 bases unmatched. The germline CDR1 and CDR2 sequences are MDHEN and SYDVKM. The length of the CDR3 is 13 residues. Making the TCR beta libraries involved quantitative 5'-RACE with molecular barcodes. MiXCR was run by TCRdb on the 5' RACE reads, yielding one entry per CDR3 protein. The sample shows 220,000 or so distinct CDR3 sequences, approximately 20% of them seen only once. These data are taken from a study of CD8 T cells in ankylosing spondylitis. Study findings and constraints: Disease-associated clones were reportedly significantly overrepresented in matched ankylosing spondylitis synovial fluid. Roughly eight highly homologous variants formed a TCR beta motif that appeared characteristic of ankylosing spondylitis blood.

Sequences were obtained from blood, either unsorted or a sorted T cell fraction (not recorded which). The V call is TRBV28, the J call TRBJ2-7; TRBD1 matches 10 bases. The TCR comes from a male donor with ankylosing spondylitis. This CDR3 is CATRDRGLYEQYF. The CDR3 DNA follows: TGTGCCACCCGGGACAGGGGTCTTTACGAGCAGTACTTC.